This T cell receptor beta chain originates from a study of blood T cell repertoires in COVID-19. Study context: Some COVID-19 samples were acute and others convalescent; all came from the United States, Italy and Spain. T cells, B-cell-depleted T cells, or PBMCs provided the cDNA or gDNA that served as material.

Clones were read by immunoSEQ multiplex PCR, and TCRdb kept only the in-frame ones, dropping some. The data show approximately 200,000 clones, 80% to 90% seen once. In terms of age and location, participants ranged from about 18 to 89 years and lived in approximately 26 US areas. Exposed study participants had met a COVID-19 case within 2 weeks before entry. The TCR sequence derives from a woman in her 30s who had been exposed to COVID-19. Specimen: PBMCs or T cells enriched from blood (not recorded which).

Written as DNA, the CDR3 is TGTGCCAGCAGGCGGGCCGGGGGCTATGGCTACACCTTC. It translates to CASRRAGGYGYTF. The chain is built from TRBV12-3 or TRBV12-4 and TRBJ1-2; maybe TRBD1 (5 bases). The CDR3 extends over 13 amino acids. V was pared by 6 bases and J by 4 bases, with 12 bases between.